One sample yielded the 6 T cell receptor beta chains listed below, sequenced in a study of T cells in Graves' hyperthyroidism and ophthalmopathy. RNA transcripts served as the template for amplifying TCR beta CDR3 regions. Carried out on the TCR CDR3, a first-round RT-PCR used the HTBI primer set. A single record per CDR3 protein comes from TCRdb applying MiXCR to the multiplex PCR reads. The table has about 570,000 distinct CDR3 sequences, about 43% seen once. Sequenced: peripheral blood or thyroid tissue (not recorded which). The receptors were gathered from an adult woman with Graves' disease, either hyperthyroidism or ophthalmopathy (not recorded which).

This clonotype was detected many times. The V and J genes are TRBV10-3 and TRBJ2-7; D not certain. The ends were cut back, 4 bases at V and 7 bases at J, with 11 bases in the middle. CDR1 is ENHRY, CDR2 SYGVKD, per germline. This CDR3 spans 12 amino acids. The CDR3 reads CAISGRYEEQYF. The CDR3 coding sequence is TGTGCCATCAGTGGCCGCTACGAGGAGCAGTACTTC.

This clonotype has ten or more counts. The chain couples TRBV6-6 to TRBJ1-2; TRBD1 matches at 9 bases. Germline CDR1 reads MNHNY; CDR2 reads SVGAGI (reference sequence). The CDR3 length is 14 residues. V was clipped by 4 bases and J by 1 base; unmatched bases: 1. For the CDR3, the DNA is TGTGCCAGCAGTTGGACAGGGGATAACTATGGCTACACCTTC. Translated: CASSWTGDNYGYTF.

This clonotype turned up a few times. The rearrangement links TRBV10-3 to TRBJ1-5; weak D call: TRBD1 (6 bases). Trimming stripped 3 bases from V and 2 bases from J, with 14 bases between. CDR1 and CDR2 (germline): ENHRY, SYGVKD. This CDR3 region has 16 residues. The DNA for the CDR3 is TGTGCCATCAGTGACGGCAGGGGATCTGGCAATCAGCCCCAGCATTTT. It translates to CAISDGRGSGNQPQHF.

The sample holds one count of this clonotype. The CDR3 carries no conserved terminal phenylalanine or tryptophan, so it likely arises from a read error. V gene TRBV25-1 combines with J gene TRBJ2-1, with D uncertain. The V and J ends lost 10 bases and 7 bases respectively, with 20 bases between them. The germline V gene encodes CDR1 MGHDK and CDR2 SYGVNS. The CDR3 spans 14 residues. The CDR3 DNA reads TGTGCCATAGTCACCCCGCTTGTGTTAAATGAGCAGTTCGTC. Residues: CAIVTPLVLNEQFV.

The gene calls are TRBV7-9 and TRBJ1-4; D is possibly TRBD1 (6 bases). V lost 6 bases and J 8 bases, leaving 13 bases between the germline ends. This CDR3 has 13 amino acids. Germline CDR1 is SEHNR and CDR2 is FQNEAQ (reference sequence). The chain's CDR3 is CASREGGGEKLFF. The CDR3 DNA sequence: TGTGCCAGCAGAGAGGGGGGAGGGGAAAAACTGTTTTTT.

This clonotype was detected a few times. The chain carries TRBV7-8 and TRBJ1-5, with 10 nucleotides matching TRBD1. This CDR3 region has 16 residues. With 4 bases clipped from V and 4 bases from J, the junction kept 7 bases outside the gene matches. Germline CDR1 SGHVS, CDR2 FQNEAQ. CDR3 region: CASSSPDRGTNQPQHF. CDR3 nucleotides: TGTGCCAGCAGCTCACCGGACAGGGGGACTAATCAGCCCCAGCATTTT.